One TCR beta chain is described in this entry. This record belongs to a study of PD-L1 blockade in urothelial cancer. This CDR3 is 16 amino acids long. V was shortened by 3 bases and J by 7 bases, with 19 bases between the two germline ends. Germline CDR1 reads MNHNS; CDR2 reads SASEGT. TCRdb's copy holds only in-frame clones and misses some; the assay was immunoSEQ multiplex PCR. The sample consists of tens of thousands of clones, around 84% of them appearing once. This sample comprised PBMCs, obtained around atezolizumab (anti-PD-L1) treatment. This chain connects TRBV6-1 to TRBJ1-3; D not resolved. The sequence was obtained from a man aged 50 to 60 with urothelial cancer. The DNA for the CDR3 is TGTGCCAGCAGTGATTTTTACGCCGGAGGAGGCAACACCATATATTTT. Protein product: CASSDFYAGGGNTIYF.